The entry that follows covers one TCR beta chain sequence. What it binds is not known. Per germline, CDR1 SGHRS and CDR2 YFSETQ. The CDR3 loop spans 13 amino acids. The ends were cut back, 0 bases at V and 4 bases at J, with 4 bases in the middle. Those who donated, Caucasian adults without exception, all lived in Nashville, Tennessee. Produced via immunoSEQ multiplex PCR; TCRdb's table is partial and in-frame only. The table shows about 2.4 million clones, with 93% occurring only once. The sample originates from a study of shared clonotypes between healthy human individuals. Broader study findings: Clonotypes shared by all four sorted-subset donors had higher generation probabilities than non-shared clonotypes. Blood was the sole source, and tissue repertoires probably differ.

This chain links TRBV5-1 with TRBJ2-2; D is unresolved. Material: naive CD4+ T cells from PBMCs. Subset indicated: CD45RA+ positively selected. This clonotype originated in a man aged 18 to 35 in good health. Some clones in this sample may be carry-over from other donors' samples. The DNA of the CDR3 is TGCGCCAGCAGCTTGGAAATCACCGGGGAGCTGTTTTTT. Its translation: CASSLEITGELFF.